The source of this T cell receptor (beta chain) is a study of blood T cell repertoires in COVID-19. Study overall: Samples came from the United States, Italy and Spain, spanning acute and convalescent COVID-19. PBMCs, B-cell-depleted T cells, or T cells provided the cDNA or gDNA that made up the material.

The germline gives CDR1 KGHSH, CDR2 LQKENI. CDR3 length: 13 amino acids. The V and J ends lost 3 bases and 3 bases respectively, with 7 bases between them. Source study methods: Nucleated cell counts were estimated from reference gene primer amplification. The data were produced by immunoSEQ multiplex PCR, yet TCRdb's version contains in-frame clones alone and is incomplete. V, J and clone size reflect that table, while D and trimming were determined from the DNA. The table lists some 180,000 clones, about four fifths of them singletons. Seattle cases were enrolled at active infection and followed longitudinally.

V gene TRBV18 combines with J gene TRBJ2-3, with unresolved D. This receptor was taken from a woman of 80 years or more with COVID-19, enrolled during active disease. The sample taken for sequencing was peripheral blood. The CDR3 sequence is CASSPSRTDTQYF. The CDR3 DNA sequence: TGTGCCAGCTCACCGTCCCGGACAGATACGCAGTATTTT.